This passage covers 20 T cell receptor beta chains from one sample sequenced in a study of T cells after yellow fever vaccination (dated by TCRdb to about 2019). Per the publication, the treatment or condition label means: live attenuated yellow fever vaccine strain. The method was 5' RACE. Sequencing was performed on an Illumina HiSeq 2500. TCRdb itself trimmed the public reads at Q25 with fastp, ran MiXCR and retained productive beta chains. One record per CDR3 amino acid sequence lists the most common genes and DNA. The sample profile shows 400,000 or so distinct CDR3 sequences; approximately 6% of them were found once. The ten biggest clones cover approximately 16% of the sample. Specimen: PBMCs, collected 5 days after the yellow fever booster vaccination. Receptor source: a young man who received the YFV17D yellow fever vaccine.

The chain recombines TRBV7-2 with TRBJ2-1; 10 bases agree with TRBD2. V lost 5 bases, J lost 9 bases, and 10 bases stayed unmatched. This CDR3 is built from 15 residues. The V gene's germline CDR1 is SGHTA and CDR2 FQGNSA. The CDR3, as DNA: TGTGCCAGCAGCCGAAGCGGGAGGGGGGCAGGTGAGCAGTTCTTC. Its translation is CASSRSGRGAGEQFF.

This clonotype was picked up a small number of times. The CDR3 reads CAISYEREYEQYF. For the CDR3, the DNA is TGTGCCATCAGTTACGAGCGGGAGTACGAGCAGTACTTC. This rearrangement joins TRBV10-3 to TRBJ2-7, with 8 bases fitting TRBD2. J was trimmed by 4 bases and V by 5 bases; bases with no gene match: 4. The V gene's germline CDR1 is ENHRY and CDR2 SYGVKD. This CDR3 is built from 13 residues.

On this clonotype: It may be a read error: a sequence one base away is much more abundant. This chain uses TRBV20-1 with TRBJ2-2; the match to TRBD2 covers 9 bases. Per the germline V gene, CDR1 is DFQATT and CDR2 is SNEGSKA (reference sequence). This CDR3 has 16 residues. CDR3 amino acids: CCPYPSGGKNTGELFF. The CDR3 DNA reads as TGCTGCCCTTATCCGAGCGGGGGGAAGAACACCGGGGAGCTGTTTTTT.

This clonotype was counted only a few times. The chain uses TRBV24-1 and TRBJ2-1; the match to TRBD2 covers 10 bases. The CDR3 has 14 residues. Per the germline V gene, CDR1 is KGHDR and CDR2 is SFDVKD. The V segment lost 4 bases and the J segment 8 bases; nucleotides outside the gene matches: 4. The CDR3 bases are TGTGCCACCAGTGACCCTAGCGGGAGCTATGAGCAGTTCTTC. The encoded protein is CATSDPSGSYEQFF.

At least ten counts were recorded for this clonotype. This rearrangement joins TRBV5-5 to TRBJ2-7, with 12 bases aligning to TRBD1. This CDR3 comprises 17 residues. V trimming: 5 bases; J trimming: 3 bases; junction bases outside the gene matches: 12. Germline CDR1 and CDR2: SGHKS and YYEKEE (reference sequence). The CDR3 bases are TGTGCCAGCAGATCCGGGACAGGGGGCGCGGGGGGCTACGAGCAGTACTTC. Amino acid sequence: CASRSGTGGAGGYEQYF.

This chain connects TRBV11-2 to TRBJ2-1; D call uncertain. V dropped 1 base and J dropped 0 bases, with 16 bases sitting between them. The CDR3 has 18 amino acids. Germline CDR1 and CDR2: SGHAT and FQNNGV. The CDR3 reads CASSLGRSVYSSYNEQFF. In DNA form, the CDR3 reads TGTGCCAGCAGCTTAGGACGAAGCGTCTACAGCTCCTACAATGAGCAGTTCTTC.

CDR3 protein: CASSLLTSGKSNTGELFF. CDR3 DNA: TGTGCCAGCAGCTTGCTTACTAGCGGAAAGAGTAACACCGGGGAGCTGTTTTTT. V usage is TRBV5-4 and J usage is TRBJ2-2; 8 nucleotides agree with TRBD2. Germline V gives CDR1 SGHNT, CDR2 YYREEE (reference sequence). The ends lost 1 base at V and 2 bases at J; junction bases unmatched: 10. The CDR3 is made up of 18 amino acids.

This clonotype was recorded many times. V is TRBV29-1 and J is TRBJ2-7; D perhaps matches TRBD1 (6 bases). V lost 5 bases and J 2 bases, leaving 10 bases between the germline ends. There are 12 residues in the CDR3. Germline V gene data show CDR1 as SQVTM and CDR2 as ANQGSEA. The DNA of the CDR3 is TGCAGCGTTCTCAGGGGTCCCTACGAGCAGTACTTC. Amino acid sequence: CSVLRGPYEQYF.

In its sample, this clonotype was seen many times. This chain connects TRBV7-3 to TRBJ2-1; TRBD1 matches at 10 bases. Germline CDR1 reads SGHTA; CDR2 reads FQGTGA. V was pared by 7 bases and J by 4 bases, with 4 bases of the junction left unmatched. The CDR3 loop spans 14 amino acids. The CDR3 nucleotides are TGTGCCAGCAACCCGGGACAGGGGTACAATGAGCAGTTCTTC. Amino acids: CASNPGQGYNEQFF.

CDR3 residues: CASSLHPGIGDTQYF. The CDR3 DNA is TGTGCCAGCAGCCTCCACCCCGGAATAGGTGATACGCAGTATTTT. The chain carries TRBV3-1 and TRBJ2-3, with unresolved D. This CDR3 is 15 amino acids long. Trimming shortened V by 4 bases and J by 6 bases, and 17 bases separated the two germline ends. Germline CDR1 and CDR2: LGHDT and YNNKEL (reference sequence).

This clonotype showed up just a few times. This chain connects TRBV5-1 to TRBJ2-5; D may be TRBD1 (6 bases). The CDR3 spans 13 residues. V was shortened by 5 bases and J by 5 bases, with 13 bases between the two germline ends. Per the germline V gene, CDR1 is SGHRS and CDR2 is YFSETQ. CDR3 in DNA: TGCGCCAGCAGGACAGGACCTCAGGAGACCCAGTACTTC. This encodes CASRTGPQETQYF.

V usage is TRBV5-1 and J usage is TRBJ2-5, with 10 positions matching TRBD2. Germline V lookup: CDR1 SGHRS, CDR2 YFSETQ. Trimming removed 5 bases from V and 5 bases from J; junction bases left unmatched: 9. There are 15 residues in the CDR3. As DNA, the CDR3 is TGCGCCAGCAGTGCCCCTAGCGGGAGTGCGGAGACCCAGTACTTC. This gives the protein CASSAPSGSAETQYF.

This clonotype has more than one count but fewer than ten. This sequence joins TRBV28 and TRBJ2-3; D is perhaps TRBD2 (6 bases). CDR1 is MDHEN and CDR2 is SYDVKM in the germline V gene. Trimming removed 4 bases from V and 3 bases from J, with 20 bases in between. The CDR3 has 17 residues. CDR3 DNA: TGTGCCAGCAGTTCCGGAGGTCTGGGCGGGATGACAGATACGCAGTATTTT. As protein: CASSSGGLGGMTDTQYF.

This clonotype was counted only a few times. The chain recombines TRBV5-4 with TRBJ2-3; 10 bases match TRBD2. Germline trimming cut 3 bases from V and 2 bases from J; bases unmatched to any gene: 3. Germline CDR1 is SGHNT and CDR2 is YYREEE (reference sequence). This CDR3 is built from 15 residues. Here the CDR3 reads CASSYGLAVTDTQYF. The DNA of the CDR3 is TGTGCCAGCAGCTACGGACTAGCGGTCACAGATACGCAGTATTTT.

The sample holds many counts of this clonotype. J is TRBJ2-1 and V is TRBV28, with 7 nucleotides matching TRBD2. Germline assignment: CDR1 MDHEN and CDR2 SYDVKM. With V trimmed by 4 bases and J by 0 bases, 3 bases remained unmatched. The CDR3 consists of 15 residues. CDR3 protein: CASSWGGSSYNEQFF. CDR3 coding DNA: TGTGCCAGCAGTTGGGGAGGGAGCTCCTACAATGAGCAGTTCTTC.

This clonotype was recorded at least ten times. CDR3 sequence: CSVDVAGGAYEQYF. The DNA for the CDR3 is TGCAGCGTTGATGTAGCGGGAGGAGCCTACGAGCAGTACTTC. The rearrangement joins TRBV29-1 to TRBJ2-7; TRBD2 aligns across 10 bases. V shed 3 bases and J 2 bases; nucleotides not matched to a gene: 4. This CDR3 has 14 residues. Germline values: CDR1 SQVTM, CDR2 ANQGSEA.

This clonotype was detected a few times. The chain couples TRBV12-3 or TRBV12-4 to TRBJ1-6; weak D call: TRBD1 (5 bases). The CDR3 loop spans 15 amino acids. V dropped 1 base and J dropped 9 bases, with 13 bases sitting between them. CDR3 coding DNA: TGTGCCAGCAGTTTAGTGTCCGGGGCGGGTTCACCCCTCCACTTT. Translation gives CASSLVSGAGSPLHF.

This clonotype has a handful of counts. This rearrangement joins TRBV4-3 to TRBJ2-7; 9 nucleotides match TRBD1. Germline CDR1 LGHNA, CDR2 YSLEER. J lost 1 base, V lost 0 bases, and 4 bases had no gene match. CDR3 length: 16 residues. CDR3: CASSQDIQGASYEQYF. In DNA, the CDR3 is TGCGCCAGCAGCCAAGATATACAGGGGGCGTCCTACGAGCAGTACTTC.

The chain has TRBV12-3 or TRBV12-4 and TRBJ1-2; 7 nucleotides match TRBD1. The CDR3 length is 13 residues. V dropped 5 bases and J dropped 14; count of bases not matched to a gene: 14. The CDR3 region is CASSLSPGQRSTF. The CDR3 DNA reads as TGTGCCAGCAGTCTCTCACCGGGACAGCGTTCAACCTTC.

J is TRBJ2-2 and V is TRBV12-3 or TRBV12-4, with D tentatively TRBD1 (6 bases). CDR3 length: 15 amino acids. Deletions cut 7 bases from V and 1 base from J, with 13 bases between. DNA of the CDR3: TGTGCCAGCATCTTGGGACAACAGAACACCGGGGAGCTGTTTTTT. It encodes CASILGQQNTGELFF.